This T cell receptor (beta chain) comes out of a study of blood T cells in healthy people across ages. For the study at large: Template-switching capture recovered about one barcoded beta molecule per two T cells. Overall study results and limits: Diversity of TCR beta per million T cells declined in a roughly linear way with age. Unknown CMV status may confound age-related changes in expanded clones.

Then a second PCR, running roughly 7 to 11 cycles, was carried out with a sample-barcoded 5' primer and a J-beta primer mix. Every cDNA molecule carried a tag from a template-switch adaptor bearing 12 random nucleotides. Via MiXCR, TCRdb re-called the 5' RACE reads, giving one row per CDR3 protein. The sample includes over 300,000 distinct CDR3 sequences, 45% to 60% seen only once; the top ten take 51%. Details on this clonotype: What it binds is not known.

The sample comprised blood. The receptor comes from a man aged 60 to 75 in good health.

The CDR3 sequence: CSAARDFQFF. CDR3 nucleotide sequence: TGCAGTGCTGCTAGGGACTTCCAGTTCTTC. The chain couples TRBV20-1 to TRBJ2-1; possible D gene TRBD2, 6 bases. Trimming removed 5 bases at V and 13 bases at J, with 12 bases between. This CDR3 is 10 amino acids long. Per germline, CDR1 DFQATT and CDR2 SNEGSKA (reference sequence).